This TCR beta chain was obtained from a study of Graves' ophthalmopathy and Graves' hyperthyroidism. This CDR3 is 14 amino acids long. Findings of the study overall: Blood also carried most expanded thyroid clonotypes exceeding 0.001 frequency. The model flagged ophthalmopathy progression at 65% to 71% sensitivity and 72% to 75% specificity.

The authors amplified TCR beta CDR3 regions, and they did so from RNA transcripts for repertoire sequencing. The library came from an HTBI-primed first-round RT-PCR and a second-round multiplex PCR. Each CDR3 protein gets one entry after TCRdb re-called the multiplex PCR reads with MiXCR. The repertoire holds a few hundred thousand distinct CDR3 sequences, with roughly 39% as singletons. Of note for this clonotype: Antigen specificity is unknown.

Sequenced material: peripheral blood or thyroid tissue (not recorded which). V gene TRBV12-3 or TRBV12-4 combines with J gene TRBJ2-7; 8 bases line up with TRBD1. The DNA end is a closer match to TRBJ2-5, so the J assignment may be wrong. This clonotype originated in an adult man with Graves' hyperthyroidism. CDR3 DNA: TGTGCCAGCAGTGAATCGACAGGGGTGAAGACCCAGTACTTC. Translating it yields CASSESTGVKTQYF.